This T cell receptor beta chain was identified in a study of blood T cell repertoires in COVID-19. As handled by the study authors: The authors estimated nucleated cell counts from reference gene primer amplification. Sequencing was performed with immunoSEQ multiplex PCR; in TCRdb, only in-frame clones are kept and a portion is missing. The DNA gave D and trimming, while V, J and clone size come from that table. The repertoire holds about 400,000 clones, with roughly 90% as singletons. CDR3 length: 14 amino acids. Germline CDR1 is MNHEY and CDR2 is SVGAGI. Trimming removed 2 bases at V and 0 bases at J, with 7 bases between. This clone was seen a single time.

The sequence came from a woman in her twenties or thirties with active or convalescent COVID-19. The chain couples TRBV6-5 to TRBJ1-2; possible D gene TRBD1, 5 bases. The sequencing input was peripheral blood. CDR3 loop: CASSYLTANYGYTF. The CDR3 DNA sequence: TGTGCCAGCAGTTACCTGACAGCTAACTATGGCTACACCTTC.